The present entry profiles one T cell receptor (beta chain) with its context. This entry comes from a study of blood T cell repertoires in COVID-19. At the level of the study: The United States, Italy and Spain supplied acute and convalescent COVID-19 samples. Sample material is recorded as cDNA or gDNA derived from T cells, B-cell-depleted T cells, or PBMCs.

How the authors handled the data: Amplification of reference gene primers was used by the study to estimate nucleated cell counts. Generated by immunoSEQ multiplex PCR, the TCRdb table keeps only in-frame clones and is missing some. V and J calls and clone size are those listed in that table; D and trimming were worked out from the DNA. The data show some 66,000 clones, with around 93% seen just once and around 7% held by the top ten. The CDR3 runs to 17 residues. The V and J genes are TRBV21-1 and TRBJ2-3; the listed D gene, TRBD2, was not tested against the DNA. TRBV21-1 is an annotated pseudogene. Sequencing was performed on peripheral blood. The sequence derives from a human donor in a cohort sampled during active COVID-19. The CDR3 loop reads CASRAKIVAGETDTQYF. The CDR3 DNA reads TGTGCCAGCAGAGCAAAGATAGTAGCGGGAGAGACAGATACGCAGTATTTT.